The clone carrying this T cell receptor (beta chain) was picked up a small number of times. The ends lost 5 bases at V and 7 bases at J; junction bases unmatched: 4. The CDR3 spans 13 residues. Germline CDR1 SEHNR, CDR2 FQNEAQ (reference sequence). The data are from a study of blood T cells in healthy people across ages. Sample-barcoded 5' priming and a J-beta primer mix drove a second PCR of roughly 6 to 12 cycles. TCRdb recomputed calls from the 5' RACE reads with MiXCR, one row per CDR3 protein. The table includes about 720,000 distinct CDR3 sequences, 22% detected once. Specimen: blood. This TCR came from a man between 65 and 85 years old in good health. V and J are TRBV7-9 and TRBJ1-4; 7 bases match TRBD1. Written as DNA, the CDR3 is TGTGCCAGCAGCCAACGACAGGGTGAAAAACTGTTTTTT. Its translation is CASSQRQGEKLFF. Full variable domain (remainder filled in from reference TRBV7-9 and TRBJ1-4): DTGVSQNPRHKITKRGQNVTFRCDPISEHNRLYWYRQTLGQGPEFLTYFQNEAQLEKSRLLSDRFSAERPKGSFSTLEIQRTEQGDSAMYLCASSQRQGEKLFFGSGTQLSVL.